This T cell receptor (beta chain) was recorded in a study of technical replicates of blood from several donors. Clones were read by immunoSEQ multiplex PCR, and TCRdb kept only the in-frame ones, dropping some. This sample carries about 74,000 clones, roughly 94% of them seen once, and the ten largest clones take 0.25%. This CDR3 has 16 amino acids. Trimming cost V 3 bases and J 4 bases; bases outside gene matches: 11. Germline V gene sequence: CDR1 SQVTM, CDR2 ANQGSEA. The chain combines TRBV29-1 with TRBJ2-7, with TRBD2 matching 11 bases. Material: T cells isolated from PBMCs. The origin of this receptor is a human donor in good health. The CDR3 protein is CSVDGVAGGPQYEQYF. CDR3 nucleotide sequence: TGCAGCGTTGACGGGGTAGCGGGAGGGCCCCAATACGAGCAGTACTTC.